These 15 T cell receptor beta chains originate from one sample sequenced in a study of vaccination effects on CD4 cells after COVID-19. CD4+ T cells specific for antigen were expanded with viral peptide pools by the ViraFEST assay before sequencing. CD4+ T cells were isolated after about eleven days of culture. Vaccinees lacked prior SARS-CoV-2 infection and tested negative for nucleocapsid antibodies. Assay used: immunoSEQ multiplex PCR; TCRdb lists only in-frame clones, some missing. Of about 24,000 clones in the sample, 65% to 80% are singletons; the top ten hold about a tenth. Their antigens remain unidentified. The sequencing here drew on CD4+ T cells from PBMCs cultured with HCoV-NL63 spike peptides, taken before COVID-19 vaccination. These TCRs come from a human donor who received a COVID-19 vaccine.

This clone came up a few times. The chain links TRBV5-1 to TRBJ2-3; 7 positions match TRBD1. CDR3 size: 16 residues. Germline CDR1 SGHRS, CDR2 YFSETQ. The V gene end was trimmed by 0 bases and the J gene end by 1 base; junction bases not matched to a gene: 5. CDR3 loop: CASSLGLTGGTDTQYF. For the CDR3, the DNA is TGCGCCAGCAGCTTGGGTCTTACAGGGGGCACAGATACGCAGTATTTT.

This rearrangement joins TRBV19 to TRBJ2-5, with D possibly matching TRBD2 (7 bases). The germline V gene has CDR1 LNHDA and CDR2 SQIVND (reference sequence). This CDR3 spans 13 amino acids. V gave up 7 bases and J gave up 5 bases, with 14 bases separating them. In DNA, the CDR3 is TGTGCCAGTAAGGCGGGGGCCGTCGAGACCCAGTACTTC. Translating it yields CASKAGAVETQYF.

The J gene is TRBJ2-7, the V gene TRBV2; 8 bases line up with TRBD1. Germline values: CDR1 SNHLY, CDR2 FYNNEI. CDR3 length equals 14 residues. V was clipped by 2 bases and J by 6 bases; unmatched bases: 6. The CDR3 reads CASSEQGQGLEQYF. The CDR3, as DNA: TGTGCCAGCAGTGAACAAGGACAGGGCCTCGAGCAGTACTTC.

The chain links TRBV30 to TRBJ1-5, with D possibly matching TRBD1 (6 bases). V lost 3 bases, J lost 7 bases, and 13 bases lay in between. This CDR3 is built from 13 residues. Germline assignment: CDR1 GTSNPN and CDR2 SVGIG (reference sequence). The CDR3 bases are TGTGCCTGGAGCGGACAGACAGAACAGCCCCAGCATTTT. This translates into CAWSGQTEQPQHF.

V usage is TRBV7-9 and J usage is TRBJ2-6; unclear D gene. CDR1 SEHNR and CDR2 FQNEAQ come from the germline V gene (reference sequence). The CDR3 sequence is 15 residues long. Trimming shortened V by 3 bases and J by 1 base, and 7 bases separated the two germline ends. The DNA for the CDR3 is TGTGCCAGCAGCTTGGTCGAATCTGGGGCCAACGTCCTGACTTTC. Encoded protein: CASSLVESGANVLTF.

The CDR3 DNA reads TGCGCCAGCAGTCAGAATGGAAACACCATATATTTT. It codes for CASSQNGNTIYF. The chain carries TRBV5-1 and TRBJ1-3; no reliable D call. The CDR3 has 12 amino acids. Looked up from germline, CDR1 is SGHRS and CDR2 is YFSETQ. With 5 bases removed from V and 3 bases from J, the gap between germline ends came to 6 bases.

The chain has TRBV6-1 and TRBJ1-1; possible D gene TRBD1, 5 bases. There are 12 residues in the CDR3. V lost 2 bases, J lost 10 bases, and 11 bases lay in between. CDR1 MNHNS and CDR2 SASEGT come from the germline V gene. CDR3 sequence (DNA): TGTGCCAGCAGTGAACCCAGGGAATTAGCTTTCTTT. Protein: CASSEPRELAFF.

The sample holds a few counts of this clone. This sequence joins TRBV7-2 and TRBJ2-2, with D unclear. V dropped 6 bases and J dropped 6 bases, with 14 bases sitting between them. The CDR3 runs 14 residues. Germline CDR1 and CDR2: SGHTA and FQGNSA. In DNA form, the CDR3 reads TGTGCCAGCAGTCCTCAGCACAGCGCCGGGGAGCTGTTTTTT. Protein sequence: CASSPQHSAGELFF.

The V and J genes are TRBV6-6 and TRBJ1-1, with 8 bases fitting TRBD1. The germline V gene has CDR1 MNHNY and CDR2 SVGAGI (reference sequence). CDR3 length: 14 amino acids. V gave up 4 bases and J gave up 5 bases; unmatched junction bases: 6. CDR3 nucleotides: TGTGCCAGCAGTTCCGGACAGGGCTATACTGAAGCTTTCTTT. This gives the protein CASSSGQGYTEAFF.

V is TRBV2 and J is TRBJ1-5, with D unresolved. Trimming stripped 9 bases from V and 3 bases from J, with 24 bases between. CDR1 is SNHLY and CDR2 is FYNNEI in the germline V gene. The CDR3 is 17 residues long. CDR3 coding DNA: TGTGCCAGTACGGGTAGTAGTTCCCCGGCCGCCAATCAGCCCCAGCATTTT. It codes for CASTGSSSPAANQPQHF.

This clone was picked up a small number of times. This chain links TRBV7-7 with TRBJ2-5, with D hard to call. Germline V gives CDR1 SSHAT, CDR2 FNYEAQ (reference sequence). This CDR3 comprises 15 residues. Trimming removed 4 bases from V and 1 base from J, with 13 bases in between. The CDR3 is CASSSGRKIQETQYF. Here the CDR3 DNA reads TGTGCCAGCAGCTCTGGTCGAAAGATCCAAGAGACCCAGTACTTC.

The chain carries TRBV3-1 (or the pseudogene TRBV3-2) and TRBJ2-5; either TRBD1 or TRBD2 may supply D (5 bases each). Deletions cut 6 bases from V and 2 bases from J, with 16 bases between. Germline V lookup: CDR1 LGHDT, CDR2 YNNKEL (reference sequence). The CDR3 loop spans 15 amino acids. The CDR3 reads CASRAFGGGQETQYF. CDR3 nucleotide sequence: TGTGCCAGCAGAGCATTCGGTGGGGGACAAGAGACCCAGTACTTC.

In its sample, this clone was seen a few times. V is TRBV29-1 and J is TRBJ2-7; tentatively, D is TRBD1 (5 bases). CDR1 is SQVTM and CDR2 is ANQGSEA in the germline V gene. The CDR3 extends over 12 amino acids. V lost 6 bases to trimming and J lost 6 bases, with 15 bases between them. The CDR3 region has the DNA TGCAGCGTCGAACCCAGGCAGGGCGAGCAGTACTTC. This sequence encodes CSVEPRQGEQYF.

This chain links TRBV18 with TRBJ2-5; 7 bases fit TRBD2. The V segment lost 0 bases and the J segment 4 bases; nucleotides outside the gene matches: 8. Germline V gene lookup returns CDR1 KGHSH and CDR2 LQKENI. This CDR3 comprises 16 residues. In DNA form, the CDR3 reads TGTGCCAGCTCACCACCCGGAGCGGGATCGCTAGAGACCCAGTACTTC. It codes for CASSPPGAGSLETQYF.

This clone occurred a few times. This chain joins TRBV7-8 and TRBJ2-5, with TRBD2 matching over 13 bases. The CDR3 runs 16 residues. The V segment lost 1 base and the J segment 5 bases; nucleotides outside the gene matches: 4. Germline values: CDR1 SGHVS, CDR2 FQNEAQ. CDR3 residues: CASSLGTSGSSETQYF. CDR3 sequence (DNA): TGTGCCAGCAGCTTAGGGACTAGCGGGAGCTCTGAGACCCAGTACTTC. Full variable domain (remainder filled in from reference TRBV7-8 and TRBJ2-5): GAGVSQSPRYKVAKRGQDVALRCDPISGHVSLFWYQQALGQGPEFLTYFQNEAQLDKSGLPSDRFFAERPEGSVSTLKIQRTQQEDSAVYLCASSLGTSGSSETQYFGPGTRLLVL.